This is a list of T cell receptor beta chains from one sample in a study of beta chain features in type 1 diabetes. Assay: immunoSEQ multiplex PCR; the TCRdb copy retains only in-frame clones and omits some. The sample carries 640,000 or so clones, roughly an eighth recorded once. Sequenced material: naive CD4+ T cells from blood. All receptors derive from a man younger than 35 with type 1 diabetes. Each CDR3 is given with its conserved first and last residue.

v_gene	j_gene	len	CDR3aa
TRBV29-1	TRBJ1-3	14	CSVEERSSGNTIYF
TRBV2	TRBJ1-1	13	CASSATERGEAFF
TRBV7-9	TRBJ1-2	15	CASSLGDRESNGYTF
TRBV28	TRBJ1-2	12	CASSFQAYGYTF
TRBV7-3	TRBJ1-1	16	CASSAGTGAPRTEAFF
TRBV7-7	TRBJ2-5	14	CASSRTGYQETQYF
TRBV2	TRBJ1-2	12	CASSLTGNGYTF
TRBV30	TRBJ1-1	12	CAWEIQNTEAFF
TRBV13	TRBJ2-1	15	CASSLGGSSYNEQFF
TRBV9	TRBJ1-4	15	CASSAFGGTNEKLFF